The 4 T cell receptor beta chains listed next were all sequenced from one sample in a study of immune cell composition in non-small cell lung cancer. Some clones are missing from TCRdb's copy, which holds only in-frame ones; the method was immunoSEQ multiplex PCR. The table shows 13,000 or so clones, with roughly 68% occurring only once. The sequencing input was lung tumor tissue. The receptors were sampled from a human donor with non-small cell lung cancer.

The chain combines TRBV15 with TRBJ1-5; TRBD1 aligns across 9 bases. V lost 2 bases, J lost 0 bases, and 2 bases stayed unmatched. CDR1 is LNHNV, CDR2 YYDKDF, per germline (reference sequence). The length of the CDR3 is 16 residues. CDR3 coding DNA: TGTGCCACCAGCAGATGGGACAGGGTTAGCAATCAGCCCCAGCATTTT. Protein product: CATSRWDRVSNQPQHF.

The V call is TRBV5-4, the J call TRBJ2-1; possibly TRBD2 for D (5 bases). The CDR3 runs 13 residues. V lost 1 base, J lost 8 bases, and 10 bases lay in between. The germline V gene has CDR1 SGHNT and CDR2 YYREEE (reference sequence). This CDR3 reads CASSLPGVDEQFF. The CDR3 DNA reads as TGTGCCAGCAGCTTGCCCGGGGTCGATGAGCAGTTCTTC.

The rearrangement joins TRBV5-1 to TRBJ1-3; 7 bases match TRBD1. J lost 0 bases, V lost 3 bases, and 3 bases had no gene match. From germline, CDR1 is SGHRS and CDR2 YFSETQ. The CDR3 has 15 residues. The CDR3 DNA reads as TGCGCCAGCAGCTCCTCAGGGGGCTCTGGAAACACCATATATTTT. It yields the protein CASSSSGGSGNTIYF.

The chain recombines TRBV5-1 with TRBJ2-1, with 8 bases aligning to TRBD2. J gave up 5 bases and V 5 bases, and 12 bases lay outside the gene matches. CDR3 length: 16 amino acids. The germline gives CDR1 SGHRS, CDR2 YFSETQ. The CDR3 sequence: CASSISGKVDNNEQFF. The DNA for the CDR3 is TGCGCCAGCAGTATTAGCGGGAAGGTCGACAACAATGAGCAGTTCTTC. Full variable domain (remainder filled in from reference TRBV5-1 and TRBJ2-1): KAGVTQTPRYLIKTRGQQVTLSCSPISGHRSVSWYQQTPGQGLQFLFEYFSETQRNKGNFPGRFSGRQFSNSRSEMNVSTLELGDSALYLCASSISGKVDNNEQFFGPGTRLTVL.